The 10 T cell receptor beta chains listed next were all sequenced from one sample in a study of blood T cell repertoires in COVID-19. The assay was immunoSEQ multiplex PCR, and TCRdb's table has in-frame clones only and misses some. The sample contains approximately 110,000 clones, 74% of which appear only once. Sequenced material: peripheral blood. Source of these receptors: a man aged 80 or over with COVID-19, enrolled during active disease.

The chain employs TRBV29-1 and TRBJ2-1; 11 nucleotides align to TRBD2. Trimming cost V 7 bases and J 8 bases; bases outside gene matches: 10. The CDR3 runs 14 residues. Germline V gene lookup returns CDR1 SQVTM and CDR2 ANQGSEA. The CDR3 sequence is CSATGTSGTDEQFF. The CDR3 DNA is TGCAGCGCAACGGGGACTAGCGGTACGGATGAGCAGTTCTTC.

The V gene is TRBV5-1, the J gene TRBJ1-1; 10 positions match TRBD1. Losses at the gene ends were 4 bases for V and 4 bases for J; bases not matched to a gene: 10. CDR3 length: 16 amino acids. Germline V gives CDR1 SGHRS, CDR2 YFSETQ. The CDR3 region is CASSTPDRGSSTEAFF. DNA for the CDR3: TGCGCCAGCAGCACGCCGGACAGGGGGTCTAGCACTGAAGCTTTCTTT.

The rearrangement joins TRBV3-1 (or the pseudogene TRBV3-2) to TRBJ1-4, with 8 positions matching TRBD1. The junction had 6 bases not matched to a gene; V was cut back by 1 base and J by 5 bases. CDR3 length equals 16 residues. Germline CDR1 is LGHDT and CDR2 is YNNKEL (reference sequence). The CDR3 is CASSQGVWTGNEKLFF. The CDR3 DNA reads as TGTGCCAGCAGCCAAGGAGTTTGGACAGGGAATGAAAAACTGTTTTTT.

This clone was found many times. The rearrangement links TRBV5-6 to TRBJ2-3; 7 bases line up with TRBD2. The length of the CDR3 is 17 residues. The trim removed 2 bases at V and 3 bases at J, leaving 12 bases unmatched. Germline CDR1 is SGHDT and CDR2 is YYEEEE. CDR3 sequence: CASSFFAGEGKTDTQYF. CDR3 DNA: TGTGCCAGCAGCTTCTTCGCGGGGGAGGGGAAAACAGATACGCAGTATTTT.

The chain recombines TRBV5-1 with TRBJ2-3, with 9 bases lining up with TRBD2. Germline lookup yields CDR1 SGHRS and CDR2 YFSETQ. Losses at the gene ends were 4 bases for V and 3 bases for J; bases not matched to a gene: 15. The CDR3 loop spans 18 amino acids. CDR3 in DNA: TGCGCCAGCAGCGCGCGAAATGGGGCTAGCGGGACAACAGATACGCAGTATTTT. It yields the protein CASSARNGASGTTDTQYF.

This clone has just one count. V usage is TRBV6-6 and J usage is TRBJ2-7, with 7 bases that match TRBD2. CDR3 size: 16 residues. The ends lost 6 bases at V and 4 bases at J; junction bases unmatched: 15. In germline, CDR1 is MNHNY, CDR2 SVGAGI (reference sequence). The CDR3, as DNA: TGTGCCAGCAGAGGTGGGGCGGCTAGCGGAGATTACGAGCAGTACTTC. This gives the protein CASRGGAASGDYEQYF.

The chain uses TRBV11-2 and TRBJ2-1, with D possibly matching TRBD1 (8 bases). V lost 6 bases, J lost 7 bases, and 22 bases lay in between. Germline CDR1 SGHAT, CDR2 FQNNGV. CDR3 length: 16 amino acids. The CDR3 loop is CASRKLQGGIWNEQFF. CDR3 nucleotide sequence: TGTGCCAGCAGGAAACTACAGGGGGGGATATGGAATGAGCAGTTCTTC. The full variable domain, completed using reference TRBV11-2 and TRBJ2-1, is EAGVAQSPRYKIIEKRQSVAFWCNPISGHATLYWYQQILGQGPKLLIQFQNNGVVDDSQLPKDRFSAERLKGVDSTLKIQPAKLEDSAVYLCASRKLQGGIWNEQFFGPGTRLTVL.

The J gene is TRBJ2-7, the V gene TRBV19, with D unresolved. Per germline, CDR1 LNHDA and CDR2 SQIVND (reference sequence). The CDR3 spans 14 residues. V was shortened by 5 bases and J by 3 bases, with 14 bases between the two germline ends. The CDR3 region has the DNA TGTGCCAGTAGTCCTCGTGGGCCGATCTACGAGCAGTACTTC. Its translation is CASSPRGPIYEQYF. The full variable domain, rest sourced from reference TRBV19 and TRBJ2-7, is DGGITQSPKYLFRKEGQNVTLSCEQNLNHDAMYWYRQDPGQGLRLIYYSQIVNDFQKGDIAEGYSVSREKKESFPLTVTSAQKNPTAFYLCASSPRGPIYEQYFGPGTRLTVT.

The chain links TRBV19 to TRBJ1-5, with 8 nucleotides matching TRBD1. CDR1 is LNHDA and CDR2 is SQIVND in the germline V gene (reference sequence). The CDR3 runs to 15 residues. J gave up 6 bases and V 5 bases, and 9 bases lay outside the gene matches. The CDR3 here is CASSVGQVEGQPQHF. The CDR3 nucleotides are TGTGCCAGTAGTGTGGGACAGGTGGAGGGTCAGCCCCAGCATTTT.

V and J are TRBV11-2 and TRBJ1-4; D gene uncertain. Trimming took 1 base from V and 7 from J, leaving 10 bases between them. Germline CDR1 and CDR2: SGHAT and FQNNGV. The CDR3 has 14 amino acids. CDR3 DNA: TGTGCCAGCAGCTTAGGGGTTGGCGGTGAAAAACTGTTTTTT. It encodes CASSLGVGGEKLFF.